Below are 12 T cell receptor beta chains sequenced from a single sample in a study of blood T cells in healthy people across ages. The second PCR ran about 7 to 12 cycles with a sample-barcoded 5' primer and J-beta primers. From the 5' RACE reads, TCRdb called clonotypes with MiXCR, one entry per CDR3 protein. The sample contains 600,000 to 800,000 distinct CDR3 sequences, around 21% of which appear only once. The sample taken for sequencing was blood. Receptors originate from a man between 65 and 80 years old in good health.

The rearrangement links TRBV29-1 to TRBJ1-4; D call uncertain. V lost 2 bases and J lost 5, with 6 bases in between. This CDR3 has 12 residues. Germline CDR1 is SQVTM and CDR2 is ANQGSEA. For the CDR3, the DNA is TGCAGCGTTGAATCCGGGAATGAAAAACTGTTTTTT. Amino acid sequence: CSVESGNEKLFF.

This clonotype came up a few times. This rearrangement joins TRBV6-6 to TRBJ1-4; tentatively, D is TRBD1 (5 bases). The CDR3 covers 14 residues. Trimming removed 2 bases at V and 8 bases at J, with 12 bases between. Germline assignment: CDR1 MNHNY and CDR2 SVGAGI (reference sequence). The CDR3 region has the DNA TGTGCCAGCAGTTACATTGCAGGGAGCGAAAAACTGTTTTTT. Translation gives CASSYIAGSEKLFF.

In this sample, this clonotype turned up a few times. CDR3 protein: CASSLAVPSGVAKNIQYF. CDR3 DNA sequence: TGTGCCAGCAGCTTAGCGGTCCCTAGCGGTGTAGCCAAAAACATTCAGTACTTC. The chain carries TRBV7-6 and TRBJ2-4, with 7 bases aligning to TRBD2. V trimming: 0 bases; J trimming: 0 bases; junction bases outside the gene matches: 8. Germline values: CDR1 SGHVS, CDR2 FNYEAQ. The CDR3 has 18 amino acids.

The chain joins TRBV3-1 to TRBJ2-5; a possible D gene is TRBD1 (6 bases). The DNA end lines up better with TRBJ2-7; the J call may be wrong. From germline, CDR1 is LGHDT and CDR2 YNNKEL (reference sequence). The CDR3 sequence is 14 residues long. DNA of the CDR3: TGTGCCAGCAGCCAAGGGGACACAACATACGAGCAGTACTTC. This gives the protein CASSQGDTTYEQYF.

This clonotype came up a few times. J is TRBJ2-1 and V is TRBV3-1, with TRBD2 matching 10 bases. The CDR3 length is 16 residues. The V gene end was trimmed by 1 base and the J gene end by 8 bases; junction bases not matched to a gene: 8. Germline CDR1 is LGHDT and CDR2 is YNNKEL (reference sequence). CDR3: CASSQALALAGDEQFF. CDR3 nucleotide sequence: TGTGCCAGCAGCCAAGCCCTCGCCCTAGCGGGAGATGAGCAGTTCTTC.

The sample holds a few counts of this clonotype. This chain connects TRBV7-6 to TRBJ2-1; 8 bases agree with TRBD2. This CDR3 has 14 residues. Looked up from germline, CDR1 is SGHVS and CDR2 is FNYEAQ. J lost 7 bases, V lost 10 bases, and 12 bases had no gene match. The CDR3 loop is CATGSLAGRNEQFF. CDR3 sequence (DNA): TGTGCCACCGGTAGCCTAGCGGGCAGGAATGAGCAGTTCTTC. Full variable domain (missing parts from reference TRBV7-6 and TRBJ2-1): GAGVSQSPRYKVTKRGQDVALRCDPISGHVSLYWYRQALGQGPEFLTYFNYEAQQDKSGLPNDRFSAERPEGSISTLTIQRTEQRDSAMYRCATGSLAGRNEQFFGPGTRLTVL.

Details on this clonotype: This CDR3 is missing its conserved last phenylalanine or tryptophan, likely due to a read error. As DNA, the CDR3 is TGTGCCAGCGGGGAGGGGGCCATTAAATCCACAGATACGCAGTATTTG. This translates into CASGEGAIKSTDTQYL. V gene TRBV7-8 combines with J gene TRBJ2-3; D tentatively fits TRBD1 or TRBD2 (7 bases each). The V gene lost 8 bases and the J gene lost 2 bases, with 20 bases spanning the gap. This CDR3 spans 16 amino acids. From germline, CDR1 is SGHVS and CDR2 FQNEAQ.

This chain connects TRBV20-1 to TRBJ2-5; 13 bases match TRBD2. CDR1 and CDR2 from the germline V gene are DFQATT and SNEGSKA (reference sequence). The J segment lost 1 base and the V segment lost 5 bases, leaving 7 bases of the junction unmatched. CDR3 length: 16 amino acids. CDR3 bases: TGCAGTGCTTCGAAGGGACTAGCGGGGACCCAAGAGACCCAGTACTTC. Translated: CSASKGLAGTQETQYF.

The rearrangement joins TRBV6-6 to TRBJ1-4; a possible D gene is TRBD1 (6 bases). Germline CDR1 reads MNHNY; CDR2 reads SVGAGI (reference sequence). V lost 11 bases and J 7 bases, leaving 23 bases between the germline ends. This CDR3 is built from 15 residues. This CDR3 reads CAGTKTGGAIEKLFF. The CDR3 bases are TGTGCCGGCACCAAAACGGGGGGGGCCATTGAAAAACTGTTTTTT.

This clonotype was counted between two and nine times. The chain carries TRBV14 and TRBJ1-1; no reliable D call. Germline values: CDR1 SGHDN, CDR2 FVKESK. The CDR3 spans 13 residues. With 0 bases removed from V and 7 bases from J, the gap between germline ends came to 9 bases. The CDR3 loop reads CASSQDARDEAFF. The CDR3 region has the DNA TGTGCCAGCAGCCAAGATGCGAGGGATGAAGCTTTCTTT.

This clonotype was counted a few times. This chain uses TRBV20-1 with TRBJ1-1; D remains unclear. Germline loops: CDR1 DFQATT, CDR2 SNEGSKA (reference sequence). Trimming removed 3 bases at V and 6 bases at J, with 5 bases between. This CDR3 comprises 10 residues. The CDR3 DNA reads as TGCAGTGCTAGGGTCGCTGAAGCTTTCTTT. The encoded protein is CSARVAEAFF.

V is TRBV14 and J is TRBJ1-5; a weak D match, TRBD1 (6 bases). The CDR3 is made up of 15 amino acids. CDR1 and CDR2 (germline): SGHDN, FVKESK. V was trimmed by 1 base and J by 2 bases, leaving 9 bases between them. CDR3 region: CASSQGDTGNQPQHF. CDR3 bases: TGTGCCAGCAGCCAAGGGGACACTGGCAATCAGCCCCAGCATTTT.